This TCR beta chain is from a study of cytotoxic CD8 clonotypes in ibrutinib-treated CLL. The overall study: Patients: more than 10 relapsed/refractory, under 16 treatment-naive, some 18 IGHV unmutated.

Deep sequencing aimed at 1 in 200,000 to 1 in 1 million T cells' resolution. Here immunoSEQ multiplex PCR was the method, and the copy in TCRdb shows in-frame clones only, minus some. There are 65,000 to 80,000 clones in the sample; around four fifths occur only once, and 35% to 45% lies in the top ten. The CDR3 consists of 12 residues. Per the germline V gene, CDR1 is SNHLY and CDR2 is FYNNEI. V shed 5 bases and J shed 5 bases, with 8 bases lying between them. The rearrangement joins TRBV2 to TRBJ2-3; a possible D gene is TRBD1 (6 bases). The sample in question was PBMCs, obtained after 24 months of ibrutinib treatment. The sequence came from a human donor with chronic lymphocytic leukemia. CDR3 loop: CASSLQGDTQYF. The CDR3 DNA reads TGTGCCAGCAGTTTACAGGGAGATACGCAGTATTTT.